This T cell receptor (beta chain) was obtained from a study of blood T cell repertoires in COVID-19. The overall study: COVID-19 samples, acute and convalescent, were from the United States, Italy and Spain. T cells, B-cell-depleted T cells, or PBMCs provided the cDNA or gDNA that served as material.

This CDR3 is 13 amino acids long. Trimming stripped 2 bases from V and 6 bases from J, with 9 bases between. Germline V lookup: CDR1 SGHNT, CDR2 YENEEA. Per the study methods: From reference gene primer amplification, estimates of nucleated cell counts were derived. Clones were sequenced by immunoSEQ multiplex PCR, and TCRdb holds only the in-frame ones, with some missing. V and J calls plus clone size are reproduced from that table; the DNA served to infer D and trimming. The sample yields 200,000 or so clones, roughly 90% seen once. The receptor comes from a man in his sixties who had recovered from COVID-19. Sequences were obtained from peripheral blood. This sequence joins TRBV11-3 and TRBJ2-3; TRBD2 is a possible D gene (5 bases). The DNA for the CDR3 is TGTGCCAGCAGCTTATCCGGGAAGGATACGCAGTATTTT. It is translated as CASSLSGKDTQYF.